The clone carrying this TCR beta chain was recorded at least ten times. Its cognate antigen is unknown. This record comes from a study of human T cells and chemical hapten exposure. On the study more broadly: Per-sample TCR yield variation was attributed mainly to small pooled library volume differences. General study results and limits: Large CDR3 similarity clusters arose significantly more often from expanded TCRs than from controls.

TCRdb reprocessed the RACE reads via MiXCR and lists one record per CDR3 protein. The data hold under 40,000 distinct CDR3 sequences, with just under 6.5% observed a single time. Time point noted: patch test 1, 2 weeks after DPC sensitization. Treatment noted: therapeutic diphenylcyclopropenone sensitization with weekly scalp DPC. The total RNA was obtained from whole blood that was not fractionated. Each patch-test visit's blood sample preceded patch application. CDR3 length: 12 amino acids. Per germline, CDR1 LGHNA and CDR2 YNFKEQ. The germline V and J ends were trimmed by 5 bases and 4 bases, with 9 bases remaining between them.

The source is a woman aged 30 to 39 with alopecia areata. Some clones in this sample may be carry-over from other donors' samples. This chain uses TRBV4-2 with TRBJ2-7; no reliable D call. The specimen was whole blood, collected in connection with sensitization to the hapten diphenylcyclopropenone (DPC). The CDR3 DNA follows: TGTGCCAGCAGCTTAAGAGGATACGAGCAGTACTTC. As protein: CASSLRGYEQYF.